This T cell receptor (beta chain) stems from a study of cytomegalovirus exposure and HLA in healthy donors. General study results and limits: A later analysis showed HLA-associated TCR beta chains outstripping equally common others in clonal expansion. As a later analysis showed, a missense DCLRE1C variant was linked to trimming of TCR beta V- and J-genes.

PCR used 60 Vbeta primers and 13 Jbeta primers. TCRdb's copy holds only in-frame clones and misses some; the assay was immunoSEQ multiplex PCR. The sample lists some 130,000 clones, 55% to 65% occurring once. As regards this clone: Antigen unknown.

Per the germline V gene, CDR1 is ENHRY and CDR2 is SYGVKD. With 9 bases removed from V and 5 bases from J, the gap between germline ends came to 17 bases. The CDR3 has 14 amino acids. Sample: PBMCs. This chain links TRBV10-3 with TRBJ2-1; D is possibly TRBD2 (5 bases). The clonotype was recovered from a man aged 35 to 55 in good health and CMV-seropositive. The CDR3 sequence is CAIRSGGGDNEQFF. The CDR3 DNA reads TGTGCCATTAGAAGCGGAGGTGGGGACAATGAGCAGTTCTTC.